These T cell receptor beta chains were read from a single sample in a study of blood T cell repertoires in COVID-19. Sequenced by immunoSEQ multiplex PCR; TCRdb stores in-frame clones only, minus some. Here the sample spans around 280,000 clones, around nine tenths being singletons. Source material: peripheral blood. All receptors derive from a man in his 70s with acute or convalescent COVID-19. Both conserved end residues are part of each CDR3. The order of the fields is clone size, D gene, V gene, J gene, CDR3 protein, CDR3 DNA. The D gene is left open where the match is weak. A clone size is listed for some rows: how often the clone was seen (once, few, many), or a class if it is expanded.

abundance: -; d_gene: -; v_gene: TRBV2; j_gene: TRBJ1-6; CDR3aa: CASSEGQRNSPLHF; CDR3nt: TGTGCCAGCAGTGAAGGGCAGCGGAATTCACCCCTCCACTTT
abundance: few; d_gene: -; v_gene: TRBV6-5; j_gene: TRBJ1-1; CDR3aa: CASSYTEGTEAFF; CDR3nt: TGTGCCAGCAGTTACACCGAGGGAACTGAAGCTTTCTTT
abundance: -; d_gene: -; v_gene: TRBV5-1; j_gene: TRBJ2-2; CDR3aa: CASSSGQLNTGELFF; CDR3nt: TGCGCCAGCAGCTCAGGACAGTTGAACACCGGGGAGCTGTTTTTT
abundance: -; d_gene: TRBD2; v_gene: TRBV5-1; j_gene: TRBJ2-5; CDR3aa: CASSLGTNLNQETQYF; CDR3nt: TGCGCCAGCAGCTTAGGGACTAACCTGAACCAAGAGACCCAGTACTTC
abundance: -; d_gene: -; v_gene: TRBV5-5; j_gene: TRBJ2-7; CDR3aa: CASNRQGGSYEQYF; CDR3nt: TGTGCCAGCAACCGACAGGGAGGCTCCTACGAGCAGTACTTC
abundance: few; d_gene: TRBD1; v_gene: TRBV28; j_gene: TRBJ2-7; CDR3aa: CASSFPDRGSYEQYF; CDR3nt: TGTGCCAGCAGTTTCCCGGACAGGGGGTCCTACGAGCAGTACTTC
abundance: -; d_gene: -; v_gene: TRBV27; j_gene: TRBJ1-2; CDR3aa: CASSFPGGGYTF; CDR3nt: TGTGCCAGCAGTTTTCCCGGGGGAGGCTACACCTTC
abundance: -; d_gene: -; v_gene: TRBV4-3; j_gene: TRBJ1-1; CDR3aa: CASSQAWGRKSAAAEAFF; CDR3nt: TGCGCCAGCAGCCAAGCATGGGGCAGGAAATCCGCGGCGGCTGAAGCTTTCTTT
abundance: -; d_gene: -; v_gene: TRBV19; j_gene: TRBJ1-5; CDR3aa: CASSITLSAYSNQPQHF; CDR3nt: TGTGCCAGTAGTATTACTTTGAGTGCTTATAGCAATCAGCCCCAGCATTTT
abundance: -; d_gene: TRBD2; v_gene: TRBV18; j_gene: TRBJ2-1; CDR3aa: CASSAGLAGASEQFF; CDR3nt: TGTGCCAGCTCAGCGGGACTAGCGGGAGCTAGTGAGCAGTTCTTC
abundance: -; d_gene: -; v_gene: TRBV19; j_gene: TRBJ2-7; CDR3aa: CASSIRLGGPYEQYF; CDR3nt: TGTGCCAGTAGTATTCGGTTAGGAGGCCCCTACGAGCAGTACTTC
abundance: -; d_gene: -; v_gene: TRBV11-2; j_gene: TRBJ1-6; CDR3aa: CASSLEGGPGAISPLHF; CDR3nt: TGTGCCAGCAGCTTAGAGGGGGGGCCAGGGGCTATTTCACCCCTCCACTTT
abundance: -; d_gene: -; v_gene: TRBV4-2; j_gene: TRBJ1-5; CDR3aa: CASSQSDVTGRDQPQHF; CDR3nt: TGTGCCAGCAGCCAAAGCGACGTTACAGGGAGGGATCAGCCCCAGCATTTT
abundance: -; d_gene: -; v_gene: TRBV2; j_gene: TRBJ2-2; CDR3aa: CARKGQGTTGELFF; CDR3nt: TGTGCCCGAAAGGGGCAGGGAACTACCGGGGAGCTGTTTTTT
abundance: -; d_gene: -; v_gene: TRBV18; j_gene: TRBJ2-5; CDR3aa: CASVGQYQETQYF; CDR3nt: TGTGCCAGCGTGGGCCAGTACCAAGAGACCCAGTACTTC
abundance: -; d_gene: TRBD2; v_gene: TRBV24-1; j_gene: TRBJ2-1; CDR3aa: CATSDTGTSGNNEQFF; CDR3nt: TGTGCCACCAGTGACACGGGGACTAGCGGGAACAATGAGCAGTTCTTC
abundance: -; d_gene: TRBD1; v_gene: TRBV7-2; j_gene: TRBJ1-6; CDR3aa: CASSLRFWDSSNSPLHF; CDR3nt: TGTGCCAGCAGCTTAAGGTTTTGGGACAGTTCTAATTCACCCCTCCACTTT
abundance: -; d_gene: -; v_gene: TRBV2; j_gene: TRBJ2-1; CDR3aa: CASTRQFEQFF; CDR3nt: TGTGCCAGCACCCGACAGTTCGAGCAGTTCTTC